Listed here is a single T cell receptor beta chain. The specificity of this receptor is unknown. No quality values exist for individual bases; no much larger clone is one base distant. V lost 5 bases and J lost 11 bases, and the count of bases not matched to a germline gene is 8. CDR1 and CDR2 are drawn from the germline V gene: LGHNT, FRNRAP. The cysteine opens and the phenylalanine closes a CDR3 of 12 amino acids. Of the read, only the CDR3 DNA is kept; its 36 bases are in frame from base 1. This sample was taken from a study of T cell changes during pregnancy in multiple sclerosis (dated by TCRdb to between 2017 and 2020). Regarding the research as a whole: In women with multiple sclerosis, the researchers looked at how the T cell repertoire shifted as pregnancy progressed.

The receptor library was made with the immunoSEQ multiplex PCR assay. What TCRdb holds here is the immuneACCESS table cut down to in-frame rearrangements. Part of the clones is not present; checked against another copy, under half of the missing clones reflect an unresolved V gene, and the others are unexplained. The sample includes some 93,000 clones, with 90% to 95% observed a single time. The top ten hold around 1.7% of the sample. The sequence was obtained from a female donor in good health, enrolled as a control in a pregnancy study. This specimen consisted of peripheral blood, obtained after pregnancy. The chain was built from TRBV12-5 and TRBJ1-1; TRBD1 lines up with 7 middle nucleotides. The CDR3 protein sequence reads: CASGPQGTVAFF. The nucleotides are TGTGCTAGTGGTCCACAGGGGACAGTGGCTTTCTTT.